Listed below are T cell receptor beta chains from one sample, sequenced in a study of cytomegalovirus exposure and HLA in healthy donors. Here immunoSEQ multiplex PCR was the method, and the copy in TCRdb shows in-frame clones only, minus some. Among about 160,000 clones listed, 86% were seen once. The sequenced sample was PBMCs. The receptor set was obtained from a woman under 30 in good health and CMV-seronegative. The CDR3 runs from the conserved cysteine through the conserved F or W. D genes are given only for firm matches. Rows give clone size only sometimes, using once, few, many, or a class for an expanded clone.

d_gene,j_gene,abundance,v_gene,CDR3nt,CDR3aa
TRBD1,TRBJ2-7,once,TRBV5-1,TGCGCCAGCAGCTTGAGGGGGCCCCTCTACCCAGACGAGCAGTACTTC,CASSLRGPLYPDEQYF
.,TRBJ1-2,once,TRBV19,TGTGCCAGTCTAGGAAACTATGGCTACACCTTC,CASLGNYGYTF
TRBD2,TRBJ2-5,.,TRBV2,TGTGCCAGCGGGAGGGAGCGGGAGTTAGAGACCCAGTACTTC,CASGRERELETQYF
.,TRBJ2-3,.,TRBV7-2,TGTGCCAGCAGCTTAGGAGTCGTCCGGTACACAGATACGCAGTATTTT,CASSLGVVRYTDTQYF
TRBD1,TRBJ2-7,once,TRBV9,TGTGCCAGCAGCGGACCACAGGGGGACGAGCAGTACTTC,CASSGPQGDEQYF
.,TRBJ1-2,.,TRBV15,TGTGCCACCAGCAGGACGGGTGGCTACACCTTC,CATSRTGGYTF
TRBD1,TRBJ1-2,.,TRBV6-1,TGTGCCAGCAGTGCTGCCGGGACAGCCTATGGCTACACCTTC,CASSAAGTAYGYTF
.,TRBJ1-4,.,TRBV7-2,TGTGCCAGCAGCCCCGGTCGACTTAATGAAAAACTGTTTTTT,CASSPGRLNEKLFF
.,TRBJ1-1,.,TRBV5-4,TGTGCCAGCAGCTCGCGGTTGGGGGGGCGAAGGTTTAGGGGAAGCACTGAAGCTTTCTTT,CASSSRLGGRRFRGSTEAFF
TRBD1,TRBJ1-1,.,TRBV30,TGTGCCTGGAGTTCAAGACAGGGATCTGAAGCTTTCTTT,CAWSSRQGSEAFF
.,TRBJ2-1,few,TRBV7-9,TGTGCCAGCAGCTTAGGAAGGACCAGGGGTGAGCAGTTCTTC,CASSLGRTRGEQFF
TRBD1,TRBJ2-5,.,TRBV30,TGTGCCTGGAGTGTAGCCGGGACAGGGGAGACCCAGTACTTC,CAWSVAGTGETQYF
.,TRBJ2-3,.,TRBV27,TGTGCCAGCAGTTTATCGGAGAGGGATACGCAGTATTTT,CASSLSERDTQYF
.,TRBJ2-5,.,TRBV7-6,TGTGCCAGCAGCTTTACAGGGCGCCAAGAGACCCAGTACTTC,CASSFTGRQETQYF
.,TRBJ2-3,.,TRBV27,TGTGCCAGCAGTTTACAACCCCCCGGGGTTCCGAAACTCATCACAGATACGCAGTATTTT,CASSLQPPGVPKLITDTQYF
.,TRBJ1-3,.,TRBV5-1,TGCGCCAGCAGCTCGGGGGATTCCTCTGGAAACACCATATATTTT,CASSSGDSSGNTIYF
.,TRBJ2-3,.,TRBV9,TGTGCCAGCAGCGTCCTGCCTATCACAGATACGCAGTATTTT,CASSVLPITDTQYF
.,TRBJ2-7,.,TRBV6-1,TGTGCCAGCAGTGAACCTCCCGACAGCCCCTACGAGCAGTACTTC,CASSEPPDSPYEQYF
TRBD2,TRBJ2-7,.,TRBV6-5,TGTGCCAGCAGTTACGGGGCGGGAGGATGGGAGCAGTACTTC,CASSYGAGGWEQYF
.,TRBJ2-5,once,TRBV10-3,TGTGCCATCAGTGAGTCCCCGCGGGGGCCGGGACCCCAAGGGGAGACCCAGTACTTC,CAISESPRGPGPQGETQYF
.,TRBJ1-2,.,TRBV30,TGTGCCTGGGGTCGGAACTATGGCTACACCTTC,CAWGRNYGYTF
TRBD1,TRBJ1-2,.,TRBV5-1,TGCGCCAGCAGCTTGGGGGGACAGCTTAACTATGGCTACACCTTC,CASSLGGQLNYGYTF
.,TRBJ2-7,.,TRBV19,TGTGCCAGTAGTATCACCCTTAACACGCTTACCACCTACGAGCAGTACTTC,CASSITLNTLTTYEQYF
TRBD1,TRBJ1-6,few,TRBV7-9,TGTGCCAGCAGCCCAGGACAGGGGAGCTCCTATAATTCACCCCTCCACTTT,CASSPGQGSSYNSPLHF
.,TRBJ2-5,.,TRBV29-1,TGCAGCGTTGACAGGGATGATGAGACCCAGTACTTC,CSVDRDDETQYF
.,TRBJ1-4,.,TRBV4-3,TGCGCCAGCAGCCAGGAAGGGACACCTACAACTAATGAAAAACTGTTTTTT,CASSQEGTPTTNEKLFF
TRBD1,TRBJ1-5,few,TRBV10-3,TGTGCCATCTCCCCCGACAGGGGCGATAATCAGCCCCAGCATTTT,CAISPDRGDNQPQHF
.,TRBJ2-2,.,TRBV6-1,TGTGCCATCCACCGGCAGGGTTATAATAGGGAGCTGTTTTTT,CAIHRQGYNRELFF
.,TRBJ2-2,.,TRBV4-3,TGCGCCAGCAGCCTTTCACAAGGGGCCTTAACCGGGGAGCTGTTTTTT,CASSLSQGALTGELFF
.,TRBJ1-1,.,TRBV7-9,TGTGCCAGCAGCTTATGGAGGGACACTGAAGCTTTCTTT,CASSLWRDTEAFF
.,TRBJ1-2,.,TRBV5-6,TGTGCCAGCACCCCCGGGGAGGAGGGCGTGAAGACCTATGGCTACACCTTC,CASTPGEEGVKTYGYTF
.,TRBJ1-2,.,TRBV27,TGTGCCAGCAGTTTTTCAGGCCTCGATGGCTACACCTTC,CASSFSGLDGYTF